Each of the 28 T cell receptor beta chains below was sequenced from the same sample in a study of shared clonotypes between healthy human individuals. TCRdb keeps only in-frame clones here, not all; method: immunoSEQ multiplex PCR. The table shows around 510,000 clones, with about 96% occurring only once. Sequencing input: naive CD4+ T cells sorted from blood. The subset here: CD45RA+ positively selected. The origin of the receptors is a woman aged 30 to 39 in good health.

The rearrangement links TRBV7-3 to TRBJ1-1; possible D gene TRBD1, 5 bases. CDR3 length equals 15 residues. The ends were cut back, 5 bases at V and 4 bases at J, with 17 bases in the middle. Germline V gene lookup returns CDR1 SGHTA and CDR2 FQGTGA. In DNA, the CDR3 is TGTGCCAGCAGCCCCTCCGGGAGAGGGGTCACTGAAGCTTTCTTT. Translating gives CASSPSGRGVTEAFF.

The rearrangement joins TRBV27 to TRBJ1-5; 11 bases map to TRBD1. Trimming at V came to 4 bases and at J to 7 bases, leaving 6 bases not matched to a gene. Germline lookup yields CDR1 MNHEY and CDR2 SMNVEV (reference sequence). CDR3 length equals 15 residues. This CDR3 reads CASSWTGGDGQPQHF. In nucleotides, the CDR3 is TGTGCCAGCAGTTGGACAGGGGGCGACGGCCAGCCCCAGCATTTT.

CDR3 residues: CASSPKQGPLGAFF. The CDR3, as DNA: TGCGCCAGCAGCCCCAAACAGGGACCTCTGGGGGCTTTCTTT. V is TRBV5-1 and J is TRBJ1-1, with D perhaps TRBD1 (6 bases). V was pared by 4 bases and J by 11 bases, with 21 bases between. This CDR3 has 14 amino acids. Germline CDR1 SGHRS, CDR2 YFSETQ.

The chain is built from TRBV10-3 and TRBJ2-1; a weak D match, TRBD2 (6 bases). CDR1 and CDR2 from the germline V gene are ENHRY and SYGVKD. This CDR3 is 16 amino acids long. Trimming pared 2 bases from V and 2 bases from J, leaving 13 bases between. CDR3 protein: CAISEASERTYNEQFF. In DNA, the CDR3 is TGTGCCATCAGTGAGGCTAGCGAGAGAACCTACAATGAGCAGTTCTTC.

This chain connects TRBV27 to TRBJ2-7, with 8 bases lining up with TRBD1. Germline V lookup: CDR1 MNHEY, CDR2 SMNVEV (reference sequence). V lost 1 base to trimming and J lost 6 bases; unmatched junction nucleotides: 8. This CDR3 is built from 15 residues. CDR3 in amino acids: CASSLYPTGDGEQYF. The CDR3 DNA reads as TGTGCCAGCAGTTTATATCCGACAGGGGATGGCGAGCAGTACTTC.

The CDR3 protein is CASSPTMTEAFF. In DNA form, the CDR3 reads TGTGCCAGCAGTCCGACTATGACTGAAGCTTTCTTT. The chain links TRBV14 to TRBJ1-1; D is unresolved. V shed 6 bases and J shed 5 bases, with 10 bases lying between them. CDR3 length equals 12 residues. The germline V gene encodes CDR1 SGHDN and CDR2 FVKESK.

The rearrangement uses TRBV28 and TRBJ1-2, with TRBD1 matching over 8 bases. Germline values: CDR1 MDHEN, CDR2 SYDVKM. V was pared by 6 bases and J by 8 bases, with 5 bases of the junction left unmatched. There are 12 residues in the CDR3. CDR3 coding DNA: TGTGCCAGCAGAATGACAGGGGCCGGCTACACCTTC. Translating gives CASRMTGAGYTF.

The chain joins TRBV28 to TRBJ1-2; weak D call: TRBD1 (6 bases). CDR1 is MDHEN, CDR2 SYDVKM, per germline. The germline V and J ends were trimmed by 6 bases and 6 bases, with 17 bases remaining between them. This CDR3 region has 14 residues. In DNA form, the CDR3 reads TGTGCCAGCAGAACCGGCGGGGGCTGGGATGGCTACACCTTC. Translated: CASRTGGGWDGYTF.

This chain connects TRBV7-3 to TRBJ2-1; tentative D call: TRBD1 (5 bases). Germline V gene data show CDR1 as SGHTA and CDR2 as FQGTGA. This CDR3 is 14 amino acids long. V was trimmed by 2 bases and J by 6 bases, leaving 11 bases between them. CDR3 loop: CASSLQGSLNEQFF. DNA of the CDR3: TGTGCCAGCAGCTTACAGGGATCTCTCAATGAGCAGTTCTTC.

V and J are TRBV2 and TRBJ2-1; weak D call: TRBD2 (5 bases). The CDR3 covers 13 residues. Trimming left V 4 bases short and J 6 bases short, with 10 bases between. From germline, CDR1 is SNHLY and CDR2 FYNNEI. The CDR3 sequence: CASSARGFNEQFF. The CDR3 DNA follows: TGTGCCAGCAGTGCCCGCGGGTTCAATGAGCAGTTCTTC.

The chain carries TRBV19 and TRBJ2-5; D is unresolved. CDR1 LNHDA and CDR2 SQIVND come from the germline V gene (reference sequence). The CDR3 runs to 13 residues. The V end was cut by 5 bases, the J end by 11 bases, with 18 bases between. The CDR3 DNA reads as TGTGCCAGTAGTCCATCCCAGCGAAGTTCGCAGTACTTC. Its translation is CASSPSQRSSQYF.

The genes are TRBV5-1 and TRBJ1-1; D is undetermined. Trimming took 4 bases from V and 4 from J, leaving 17 bases between them. The CDR3 spans 15 residues. CDR1 is SGHRS, CDR2 YFSETQ, per germline. The CDR3 DNA follows: TGCGCCAGCAGCCCACGTACCCATGGGAGCACTGAAGCTTTCTTT. It codes for CASSPRTHGSTEAFF. Drawing the rest from reference TRBV5-1 and TRBJ1-1, the complete variable domain is KAGVTQTPRYLIKTRGQQVTLSCSPISGHRSVSWYQQTPGQGLQFLFEYFSETQRNKGNFPGRFSGRQFSNSRSEMNVSTLELGDSALYLCASSPRTHGSTEAFFGQGTRLTVV.

The V and J genes are TRBV7-6 and TRBJ2-1, with a possible D match to TRBD2 (5 bases). Germline V gene sequence: CDR1 SGHVS, CDR2 FNYEAQ. The CDR3 runs to 18 residues. With 3 bases removed from V and 0 bases from J, the gap between germline ends came to 18 bases. CDR3 bases: TGTGCCAGCAGCTTGAGGTCCAAGGACTCAAGCTCCTACAATGAGCAGTTCTTC. This sequence encodes CASSLRSKDSSSYNEQFF.

The chain combines TRBV28 with TRBJ2-1, with D tentatively TRBD1 (5 bases). V lost 4 bases and J 7 bases, leaving 17 bases between the germline ends. Per the germline V gene, CDR1 is MDHEN and CDR2 is SYDVKM. The CDR3 totals 15 residues. The CDR3 loop is CASSYQSGRANEQFF. As DNA, the CDR3 is TGTGCCAGCAGTTACCAGTCGGGCAGGGCGAATGAGCAGTTCTTC.

The chain links TRBV5-1 to TRBJ2-5; maybe TRBD1 (6 bases). This CDR3 contains 13 residues. With 3 bases removed from V and 1 base from J, the gap between germline ends came to 7 bases. Germline V gives CDR1 SGHRS, CDR2 YFSETQ. The CDR3 is CASSWTAQETQYF. In DNA form, the CDR3 reads TGCGCCAGCAGCTGGACAGCCCAAGAGACCCAGTACTTC.

This rearrangement joins TRBV6-6 to TRBJ1-5; D gene unclear. The CDR3 covers 13 residues. Germline CDR1 reads MNHNY; CDR2 reads SVGAGI (reference sequence). V lost 10 bases and J 7 bases, leaving 17 bases between the germline ends. Here the CDR3 reads CATRVSREQPQHF. The DNA for the CDR3 is TGTGCCACCCGGGTCAGTCGCGAGCAGCCCCAGCATTTT.

The chain is built from TRBV27 and TRBJ1-1; no definite D call. Trimming took 8 bases from V and 0 from J, leaving 16 bases between them. CDR1 and CDR2 from the germline V gene are MNHEY and SMNVEV (reference sequence). The CDR3 has 15 amino acids. The CDR3 loop reads CASPRGDRMNTEAFF. In nucleotides, the CDR3 is TGTGCCAGCCCGCGTGGAGACCGAATGAACACTGAAGCTTTCTTT.

This chain joins TRBV28 and TRBJ2-7; 9 bases match TRBD2. Germline V lookup: CDR1 MDHEN, CDR2 SYDVKM. V dropped 3 bases and J dropped 4; count of bases not matched to a gene: 7. The CDR3 is 15 residues long. CDR3 amino acids: CASSFLTSGGYEQYF. The CDR3 DNA reads as TGTGCCAGCAGTTTTCTGACTAGCGGAGGTTACGAGCAGTACTTC.

V gene TRBV28 combines with J gene TRBJ2-5; 7 bases line up with TRBD1. V shed 5 bases, J shed 2 bases, and the junction held 2 bases outside the gene matches. This CDR3 has 13 amino acids. The germline V gene encodes CDR1 MDHEN and CDR2 SYDVKM. The DNA of the CDR3 is TGTGCCAGCAGTCCGGGACAGCAAGAGACCCAGTACTTC. Translation: CASSPGQQETQYF.

The V call is TRBV5-4, the J call TRBJ2-3; 7 bases match TRBD2. V lost 0 bases, J lost 3 bases, and 10 bases stayed unmatched. CDR3 length equals 17 residues. Germline assignment: CDR1 SGHNT and CDR2 YYREEE (reference sequence). CDR3 loop: CASSLVSGRAPTDTQYF. The CDR3 DNA sequence: TGTGCCAGCAGCTTGGTGTCGGGGAGGGCACCGACAGATACGCAGTATTTT.

The J gene is TRBJ2-5, the V gene TRBV11-2; no definite D call. CDR1 and CDR2 from the germline V gene are SGHAT and FQNNGV. The V end lost 5 bases, the J end lost 7 bases, and 8 bases lay between the germline ends. There are 11 residues in the CDR3. CDR3 sequence (DNA): TGTGCCAGCAGCAAATTACGGACCCAGTACTTC. Protein: CASSKLRTQYF.

The chain has TRBV2 and TRBJ1-5; D uncertain. Germline values: CDR1 SNHLY, CDR2 FYNNEI. The V and J ends lost 3 bases and 7 bases respectively, with 16 bases between them. The CDR3 consists of 15 residues. The CDR3 loop is CASSDLGIAEQPQHF. The CDR3, as DNA: TGTGCCAGCAGTGATTTGGGCATCGCGGAGCAGCCCCAGCATTTT.

The chain recombines TRBV18 with TRBJ2-7; 9 bases fit TRBD2. The V segment lost 4 bases and the J segment 4 bases; nucleotides outside the gene matches: 8. CDR3 size: 15 residues. Germline CDR1 reads KGHSH; CDR2 reads LQKENI. The CDR3 sequence is CASSRPGLAGYEQYF. The CDR3 bases are TGTGCCAGCTCACGACCGGGGCTAGCGGGATACGAGCAGTACTTC.

This sequence joins TRBV7-6 and TRBJ2-5; 8 nucleotides match TRBD1. CDR3 length: 16 amino acids. Per the germline V gene, CDR1 is SGHVS and CDR2 is FNYEAQ. With V trimmed by 1 base and J by 9 bases, 13 bases remained unmatched. The CDR3 bases are TGTGCCAGCAGCTTAGTCTGGACAGGGCTATCTGGGGCCCAGTACTTC. Translated: CASSLVWTGLSGAQYF. Using reference TRBV7-6 and TRBJ2-5 for the parts outside the CDR3, the full variable domain is GAGVSQSPRYKVTKRGQDVALRCDPISGHVSLYWYRQALGQGPEFLTYFNYEAQQDKSGLPNDRFSAERPEGSISTLTIQRTEQRDSAMYRCASSLVWTGLSGAQYFGPGTRLLVL.

The J gene is TRBJ2-7, the V gene TRBV28; 9 bases fit TRBD1. CDR3 length: 14 residues. Germline loops: CDR1 MDHEN, CDR2 SYDVKM. V gave up 6 bases and J gave up 4 bases; unmatched junction bases: 7. CDR3 sequence (DNA): TGTGCCAGCAGCGACGGGACAGGGAGGTACGAGCAGTACTTC. Amino acid sequence: CASSDGTGRYEQYF.

This chain connects TRBV2 to TRBJ1-2; D gene uncertain. Trimming took 6 bases from V and 2 from J, leaving 16 bases between them. The CDR3 totals 15 residues. Germline-derived CDR1 and CDR2 are SNHLY and FYNNEI. This CDR3 is CASRSHGISNYGYTF. The CDR3 region has the DNA TGTGCCAGCAGGAGCCACGGGATATCAAACTATGGCTACACCTTC.

The rearrangement uses TRBV10-2 and TRBJ2-3; 12 bases match TRBD2. The CDR3 sequence is 16 residues long. CDR1 is WSHSY, CDR2 SAAADI, per germline. V was pared by 3 bases and J by 4 bases, with 5 bases of the junction left unmatched. Here the CDR3 DNA reads TGCGCCAGCAGTGATCAGAGACTAGCGGGAGCAGATACGCAGTATTTT. This encodes CASSDQRLAGADTQYF.

The gene calls are TRBV6-1 and TRBJ1-5, with no clear D. This CDR3 has 12 residues. Per the germline V gene, CDR1 is MNHNS and CDR2 is SASEGT. V was cut by 7 bases and J by 0 bases, with 4 bases left in between. The DNA for the CDR3 is TGTGCCAGCATCGATAGCAATCAGCCCCAGCATTTT. Translation gives CASIDSNQPQHF.